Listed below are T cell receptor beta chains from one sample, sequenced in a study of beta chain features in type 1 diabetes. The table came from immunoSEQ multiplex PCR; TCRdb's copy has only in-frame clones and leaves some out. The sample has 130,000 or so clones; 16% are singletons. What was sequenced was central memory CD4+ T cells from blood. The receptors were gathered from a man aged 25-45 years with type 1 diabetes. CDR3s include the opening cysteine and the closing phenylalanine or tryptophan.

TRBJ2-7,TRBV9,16,CASSVAPTSGAYEQYF
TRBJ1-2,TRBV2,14,CASAGQGGTYGYTF
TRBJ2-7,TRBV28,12,CASSPPTYEQYF
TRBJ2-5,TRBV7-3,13,CASSLMGRETQYF
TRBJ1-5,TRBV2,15,CASSMAGDSNQPQHF
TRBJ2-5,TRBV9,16,CASSVSGTGGRETQYF
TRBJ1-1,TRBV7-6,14,CASSLTDRNTEAFF
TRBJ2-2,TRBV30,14,CAWSPLLRTGELFF
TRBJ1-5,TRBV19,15,CASEGADYSNQPQHF
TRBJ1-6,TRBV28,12,CASREWSSPLHF
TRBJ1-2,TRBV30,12,CAWPRQRGGYTF
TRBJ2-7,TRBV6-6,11,CASSARYEQYF
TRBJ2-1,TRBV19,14,CASTDRDRDNEQFF
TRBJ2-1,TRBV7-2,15,CASSLSGLAENEQFF
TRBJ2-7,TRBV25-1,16,CASSPGGTGYAYEQYF
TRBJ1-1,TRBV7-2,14,CASSLGTANTEAFF
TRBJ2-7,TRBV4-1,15,CASSQGTGGTYEQYF
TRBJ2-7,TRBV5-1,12,CASGPVMYEQYF
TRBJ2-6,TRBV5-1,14,CASSLADGANVLTF
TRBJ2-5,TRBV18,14,CASSPPGQPGTQYF
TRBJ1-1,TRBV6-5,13,CASSQGGDTEAFF
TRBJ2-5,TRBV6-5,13,CASSFVERETQYF
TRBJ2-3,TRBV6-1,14,CASSEDRDTDTQYF
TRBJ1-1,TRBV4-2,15,CASSPRQGRNTEAFF
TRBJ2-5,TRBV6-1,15,CASSPDRGRRETQYF
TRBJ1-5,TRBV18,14,CASSPGENHQPQHF
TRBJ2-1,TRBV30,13,CAWRRGPYNEQFF
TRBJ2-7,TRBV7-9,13,CASSRGSSYEQYF
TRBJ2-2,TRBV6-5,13,CASRNGVTGELFF
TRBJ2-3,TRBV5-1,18,CASSRGPTGADAGDTQYF
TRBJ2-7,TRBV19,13,CASSPWVSREQYF
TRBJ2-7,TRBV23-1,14,CASSQQGNSYEQYF
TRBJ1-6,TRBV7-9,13,CASSSNGNSPLHF
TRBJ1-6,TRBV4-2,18,CASSQDKAGSSYNSPLHF
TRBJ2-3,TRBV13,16,CASSSPKTSAPDTQYF
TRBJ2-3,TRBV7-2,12,CASSLGGYTQYF
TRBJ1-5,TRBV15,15,CATSRDYGGRQPQHF
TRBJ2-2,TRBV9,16,CASSVGPKLNTGELFF